A single TCR beta chain is shown here with its context. Its antigen is unidentified. The sample belongs to a study of CD8+ T cells in alopecia areata. This sample's treatment: oral pan-JAK inhibitor, 5-10 mg twice daily. RNA was extracted and reverse transcribed into cDNA as the sequencing template. Sequencing used immunoSEQ multiplex PCR; TCRdb keeps in-frame clones, though not all of them. In the table there are approximately 160,000 clones, approximately 57% of which are singletons. Overall study results and limits: Especially in alopecia totalis/universalis, lesional scalp showed greater clonality than normal scalp did. Under tofacitinib, numerous expanded lesional clonotypes remained detectable in scalp and blood. Only one nonresponder was present, which leaves the link between baseline CD8+ expansion and response uncertain.

V was clipped by 6 bases and J by 8 bases, with 11 bases between them. Per the germline V gene, CDR1 is KGHSH and CDR2 is LQKENI. CDR3 size: 12 residues. The sequence was collected from a human donor with alopecia areata. V usage is TRBV18 and J usage is TRBJ2-1; a weak D match, TRBD1 (5 bases). This material consisted of CD4+ T cells sorted from blood, taken at week 24, from a patient treated with tofacitinib. In nucleotides, the CDR3 is TGTGCCAGCTCGCCCGACAGTGATGAGCAGTTCTTC. Its protein product is CASSPDSDEQFF.